This TCR beta chain was identified during a study of blood T cell repertoires in COVID-19. Repertoires were generated with immunoSEQ multiplex PCR, while TCRdb's copy carries only in-frame clones and drops some. The table has 63,000 or so clones, about 90% seen once. Germline V gene sequence: CDR1 MRHNA, CDR2 SNTAGT. The CDR3 is 13 residues long. The germline V and J ends were trimmed by 2 bases and 4 bases, with 8 bases remaining between them. The sample was peripheral blood. The chain couples TRBV6-4 to TRBJ1-1; D gene uncertain. This TCR was sampled from a man between 60 and 75 years old with acute or convalescent COVID-19. CDR3 loop: CASSDRRGTEAFF. CDR3 sequence (DNA): TGTGCCAGCAGTGACCGACGGGGCACTGAAGCTTTCTTT.